This TCR beta chain was identified in a study of blood T cell repertoires in COVID-19 (dated by TCRdb to the early 2020s). Regarding the study in general: Collaborator samples came from the United States, Italy and Spain and covered acute and convalescent phases of COVID-19. The material from the prospective study consisted of cDNA or gDNA derived from T cells, B-cell-depleted T cells, or PBMCs. Deeply sampled blood TCRbeta repertoires from subjects exposed to, actively infected with, or recovered from COVID-19 were included in the dataset. The repertoires were made available in a free public database intended to serve as a resource for research on the immune response to SARS-CoV-2. The samples were drawn from two sources: the first 160 participants of the ongoing ImmuneRACE study, and 950 to 1,500 subjects contributed by 6 global collaborators. Sample metadata almost always included a de-identified subject ID, COVID-19 status, age in years and sex. Where available, HLA class I and class II types were obtained from metadata supplied by the sample provider rather than from assay-based typing.

The immunoSEQ Assay, a bias-controlled multiplex PCR, was used to amplify TCRbeta CDR3 regions from genomic DNA. The paper's data handling went like this. The number of nucleated cells in each sample was estimated by amplification of reference gene primers within the assay. To quantify the absolute abundance of each unique TCRbeta CDR3 rearrangement, sequence reads were collapsed and filtered. Productive Simpson clonality was computed per sample as the square root of Simpson's diversity index over productive rearrangements. TCRdb took over this immuneACCESS table, retaining in-frame rearrangements with V and J assigned. Such tables are incomplete; in checked studies, under half of the missing clones stem from an unresolved V gene, and the remainder is unexplained. V and J calls plus clone size are reproduced from that table; the DNA served to infer D and trimming. A total of about 150,000 clones appear in this sample, 65% to 90% of them only once. The ten top clones hold roughly an eighth of the sample.

One collaborating source in Seattle enrolled patients while the patients were actively infected and followed the patients over time throughout the course of disease. Each collaborating institution followed its own protocols to collect whole blood in K2EDTA tubes. For TCRbeta analysis, collaborators shipped samples as frozen whole blood, isolated PBMCs, or DNA extracted from either of those sample types. After removal of 0 bases from V and 4 bases from J, the junction retains 9 bases not matched to a gene. The CDR3 numbers 16 residues from cysteine through phenylalanine. CDR3 DNA is the only sequence kept; it has 48 bases, read in frame from the first base. Via the germline V gene, CDR1 is SGHRS and CDR2 YFSETQ. A note on this clone: It has no known antigen specificity. No qualities accompany the bases; no much larger clone lies one base away.

The paper as a whole reports these results and caveats: The amount of clinical and demographic metadata varied by source and participant and was provided uncurated.

The receptor comes from a woman aged 55 to 70 with COVID-19, enrolled during active disease. The rearrangement joined TRBV5-1 to TRBJ1-1, with TRBD1 identical over 7 junction bases. The sample consisted of peripheral blood. This receptor carries the CDR3 CASSLVTGRPSTEAFF. The nucleotides read TGCGCCAGCAGCTTGGTGACAGGGAGGCCCTCCACTGAAGCTTTCTTT.